This T cell receptor beta chain was sequenced during a study of T cell repertoires in cytomegalovirus infection. For the study at large: Shared public TCR beta signatures pointed to both CMV infection and a matching HLA type. Findings of the study overall: Dominating the ex vivo response were TCR beta clonotypes that were CMV-specific and HLA-C-restricted. Carriers of CMV plus the relevant HLA were identified by cumulative public TCR beta family frequency.

Note on this clonotype: Its cognate antigen is unknown.

MiXCR, applied by TCRdb to the reads, yields one record per CDR3 protein. This sample has roughly 310,000 distinct CDR3 sequences, with 15% to 20% found just once. The J segment lost 5 bases and the V segment lost 3 bases, leaving 8 bases of the junction unmatched. From germline, CDR1 is KGHSH and CDR2 LQKENI. This CDR3 comprises 15 residues. V and J are TRBV18 and TRBJ2-5; 8 bases map to TRBD2. This TCR derives from a human donor in good health (CMV status not recorded). Some clones in this sample may be carry-over from other donors' samples. Sequencing was performed on PBMCs. The CDR3 region has the DNA TGTGCCAGCTCACCCCGAACGGGAGGGGTTGAGACCCAGTACTTC. It is translated as CASSPRTGGVETQYF.